Listed below are T cell receptor beta chains from one sample, sequenced in a study of T cells in localized non-small cell lung cancer. The repertoire was sequenced with immunoSEQ multiplex PCR; TCRdb's copy has only in-frame clones and lacks some. The table has 52,000 or so clones, roughly 90% seen once. The specimen was peripheral blood, collected before any cancer treatment. All receptors derive from a male donor older than 55 with stage III squamous cell lung carcinoma. Each CDR3 is given with its conserved first and last residue. The D gene is left open where the match is weak. Clone size, where shown, is once, few, many, or a class for clones that have expanded.

V	size	J	D	DNA	CDR3
TRBV10-3	-	TRBJ2-5	-	TGTGCCATCAGCGAGGGCCTTATAACCGAGGAGACCCAGTACTTC	CAISEGLITEETQYF
TRBV5-1	-	TRBJ2-3	-	TGCGCCAGCAGCTTGGGATGGGGGCCAGATACGCAGTATTTT	CASSLGWGPDTQYF
TRBV18	-	TRBJ1-2	-	TGTGCCAGCTCACCCTCCGTGGGGCCACAGGCGGGGGGCTACACCTTC	CASSPSVGPQAGGYTF
TRBV5-6	-	TRBJ2-5	TRBD1	TGTGCCAGCAGCGCAGGGACAGATATGTACCAAGAGACCCAGTACTTC	CASSAGTDMYQETQYF
TRBV7-2	-	TRBJ2-7	-	TGTGCCAGCAGCCCACCGGGACGCCTCTACGAGCAGTACTTC	CASSPPGRLYEQYF
TRBV13	-	TRBJ1-4	-	TGTGCCAGCAGCTTAGTAGCGGGAGAAACTAATGAAAAACTGTTTTTT	CASSLVAGETNEKLFF
TRBV28	-	TRBJ2-7	-	TGTGCCAGCAGTTCTAACAGGGGAGGTTACGAGCAGTACTTC	CASSSNRGGYEQYF
TRBV5-1	-	TRBJ2-7	-	TGCGCCAGCAGCTTACAGACGAGCTCCTACGAGCAGTACTTC	CASSLQTSSYEQYF
TRBV9	-	TRBJ1-5	TRBD1	TGTGCCAGCAGCCCATCCGGGACAGGCAATCAGCCCCAGCATTTT	CASSPSGTGNQPQHF
TRBV18	-	TRBJ2-7	-	TGTGCCAGCTCAAAGGGGGACGTCTCCTACGAGCAGTACTTC	CASSKGDVSYEQYF
TRBV9	-	TRBJ1-1	TRBD1	TGTGCCAGCAGCTCCCGAAACTCCGGGACAGTAGAAGCTTTCTTT	CASSSRNSGTVEAFF
TRBV19	few	TRBJ1-1	-	TGTGCCAGTAGTATATCGGAGGGACTTAGTTTTGAAGCTTTCTTT	CASSISEGLSFEAFF
TRBV6-5	few	TRBJ2-1	-	TGTGCCAGCAGTTACTCGGGGGACTACAATGAGCAGTTCTTC	CASSYSGDYNEQFF
TRBV7-9	-	TRBJ2-7	TRBD1	TGTGCCAGCAGCCTGCGGACAGGGAACTACGAGCAGTACTTC	CASSLRTGNYEQYF
TRBV7-9	few	TRBJ2-7	-	TGTGCCAGCAGCCGCCCGGGATTAAGCTCCTACGAGCAGTACTTC	CASSRPGLSSYEQYF
TRBV6-1	-	TRBJ1-4	-	TGTGCCAGCAGTGAAATGGGGGAAAAACTGTTTTTT	CASSEMGEKLFF
TRBV5-1	-	TRBJ2-5	-	TGCGCCAGCAGCTTGGCCAAGTTCCCAGAGACCCAGTACTTC	CASSLAKFPETQYF
TRBV7-9	-	TRBJ2-7	-	TGTGCCAGCAGCCGCGTACAGAACGAGCAGTACTTC	CASSRVQNEQYF
TRBV28	-	TRBJ1-5	TRBD1	TGTGCCAGCGGATCACAGGGGGATGAGAATCAGCCCCAGCATTTT	CASGSQGDENQPQHF
TRBV7-2	-	TRBJ2-1	-	TGTGCCAGCAGCCCCGAGTGGAATGAGCAGTTCTTC	CASSPEWNEQFF
TRBV28	few	TRBJ1-6	TRBD1	TGTGCCAGCAGTTTGGGGGACAGGGGTTCACCCCTCCACTTT	CASSLGDRGSPLHF
TRBV4-2	-	TRBJ1-1	-	TGTGCCAGCAGCTTGGTGGGGACAATGAACACTGAAGCTTTCTTT	CASSLVGTMNTEAFF
TRBV6-5	-	TRBJ2-7	-	TGTGCCAGCAGTTACTCGATGGATGGCGAGCAGTACTTC	CASSYSMDGEQYF
TRBV7-2	once	TRBJ1-2	-	TGTGCCAGCAGTCTAGGAATAGCCCAACTATTGGGCTACACCTTC	CASSLGIAQLLGYTF
TRBV28	-	TRBJ1-2	TRBD1	TGTGCCAGCAGGACACAGGGGATAGGTGGCTACACCTTC	CASRTQGIGGYTF
TRBV29-1	once	TRBJ2-7	TRBD1	TGCAGCGTCGACCTTGGGACAGGGCAAGAGCAGTACTTC	CSVDLGTGQEQYF
TRBV7-9	-	TRBJ2-1	-	TGTGCCAGCAGCTTAGGGCAAGACTCCTACAATGAGCAGTTCTTC	CASSLGQDSYNEQFF